Each of the 15 T cell receptor beta chains below was sequenced from the same sample in a study of persistence of HIV-infected CD4 T cells. Cells were stimulated with CMV-infected fibroblast lysates at 10 ug/mL. Memory cells lacking CD40L and CD69 with high CD45RO were sorted. Their antigens remain unidentified. Sequencing used immunoSEQ version 4 in survey mode. The assay was immunoSEQ multiplex PCR, and TCRdb's table has in-frame clones only and misses some. The table has 35,000 to 45,000 clones, roughly 80% seen once; the top ten hold around 1.5%. The sample here was CD4+ T cells sorted from PBMCs after roughly 18-hour stimulation, taken from a patient who received antiretroviral therapy. These receptors came from an adult man with HIV who was CMV-seropositive.

This chain links TRBV4-1 with TRBJ1-5; D uncertain. Germline CDR1 reads MGHRA; CDR2 reads YSYEKL. The CDR3 totals 15 residues. The ends were cut back, 0 bases at V and 4 bases at J, with 10 bases in the middle. The CDR3 loop is CASSQDQGRNQPQHF. The DNA for the CDR3 is TGCGCCAGCAGCCAAGATCAAGGCAGAAATCAGCCCCAGCATTTT.

This clone was counted a few times. The chain has TRBV10-3 and TRBJ2-7; D possibly corresponds to TRBD1 (6 bases). V was trimmed by 4 bases and J by 0 bases, leaving 13 bases between them. Germline lookup yields CDR1 ENHRY and CDR2 SYGVKD. The CDR3 totals 15 residues. CDR3 sequence (DNA): TGTGCCATCAGTGGACAGGTTACTAACTCCTACGAGCAGTACTTC. Translating it yields CAISGQVTNSYEQYF.

V usage is TRBV5-1 and J usage is TRBJ1-1, with D unclear. V lost 4 bases and J 1 base, leaving 14 bases between the germline ends. The CDR3 is made up of 15 amino acids. The V gene's germline CDR1 is SGHRS and CDR2 YFSETQ. Here the CDR3 DNA reads TGCGCCAGCAGCCCCCAGAACCCAGCGAACACTGAAGCTTTCTTT. Its translation is CASSPQNPANTEAFF.

The chain joins TRBV5-1 to TRBJ1-4; D remains ambiguous. CDR1 is SGHRS, CDR2 YFSETQ, per germline. V lost 4 bases, J lost 0 bases, and 7 bases lay in between. The length of the CDR3 is 14 residues. The DNA for the CDR3 is TGCGCCAGCAGCCCGGGGACAACTAATGAAAAACTGTTTTTT. Its translation is CASSPGTTNEKLFF.

This rearrangement joins TRBV5-6 to TRBJ1-2; D not certain. Trimming pared 2 bases from V and 9 bases from J, leaving 8 bases between. The CDR3 sequence is 11 residues long. Germline V gives CDR1 SGHDT, CDR2 YYEEEE. CDR3 nucleotide sequence: TGTGCCAGCAGCTTCGGCGGCCGCTACACCTTC. As protein: CASSFGGRYTF.

The chain carries TRBV18 and TRBJ1-1, with a tentative D call TRBD1 (5 bases). V dropped 4 bases and J dropped 8 bases, with 14 bases sitting between them. From germline, CDR1 is KGHSH and CDR2 LQKENI. The CDR3 has 13 residues. The CDR3 sequence is CASSLREGSEAFF. DNA of the CDR3: TGTGCCAGCTCACTCAGGGAGGGAAGCGAAGCTTTCTTT.

The V and J genes are TRBV5-6 and TRBJ1-2, with TRBD1 as a possible D gene (5 bases). The CDR3 consists of 12 residues. With 5 bases removed from V and 5 bases from J, the gap between germline ends came to 10 bases. Germline assignment: CDR1 SGHDT and CDR2 YYEEEE. CDR3 DNA: TGTGCCAGCAGAGGGGCCACATATGGCTACACCTTC. Protein product: CASRGATYGYTF.

The V and J genes are TRBV5-1 and TRBJ2-6, with D maybe TRBD1 (5 bases). The germline V gene has CDR1 SGHRS and CDR2 YFSETQ. Trimming took 0 bases from V and 5 from J, leaving 15 bases between them. CDR3 length: 17 residues. In nucleotides, the CDR3 is TGCGCCAGCAGCTTGGTCGGACAACTGTATCGGGCCAACGTCCTGACTTTC. Protein product: CASSLVGQLYRANVLTF. Full variable domain (outside the CDR3, taken from reference TRBV5-1 and TRBJ2-6): KAGVTQTPRYLIKTRGQQVTLSCSPISGHRSVSWYQQTPGQGLQFLFEYFSETQRNKGNFPGRFSGRQFSNSRSEMNVSTLELGDSALYLCASSLVGQLYRANVLTFGAGSRLTVL.

This chain joins TRBV18 and TRBJ2-1, with D maybe TRBD2 (6 bases). This CDR3 spans 14 amino acids. The ends were cut back, 4 bases at V and 8 bases at J, with 15 bases in the middle. CDR1 KGHSH and CDR2 LQKENI come from the germline V gene. CDR3 DNA: TGTGCCAGCTCACGGGGGGAAAGGGTTCATGAGCAGTTCTTC. Residues: CASSRGERVHEQFF.

The gene calls are TRBV5-8 and TRBJ2-7; possible D gene TRBD1, 6 bases. Germline lookup yields CDR1 SGHTS and CDR2 YDEGEE. Trimming cost V 4 bases and J 2 bases, with 16 bases left between them. The CDR3 totals 15 residues. As DNA, the CDR3 is TGTGCCAGCAGCGCTCCCAGGGGCCATACCTACGAGCAGTACTTC. This encodes CASSAPRGHTYEQYF.

The chain employs TRBV27 and TRBJ2-1; D is tentatively TRBD1 or TRBD2 (6 bases each). V was shortened by 2 bases and J by 9 bases, with 11 bases between the two germline ends. This CDR3 has 13 residues. CDR1 is MNHEY, CDR2 SMNVEV, per germline (reference sequence). The CDR3: CASSLGGGGEQFF. The CDR3 DNA sequence: TGTGCCAGCAGTTTAGGAGGGGGTGGTGAGCAGTTCTTC.

This sequence joins TRBV5-5 and TRBJ2-4; a possible D gene is TRBD2 (6 bases). From germline, CDR1 is SGHKS and CDR2 YYEKEE (reference sequence). V dropped 5 bases and J dropped 3 bases, with 15 bases sitting between them. The CDR3 loop spans 15 amino acids. The CDR3 DNA reads TGTGCCAGCAGTTTAAACGGGGGTAGCAAAAACATTCAGTACTTC. It codes for CASSLNGGSKNIQYF.

The V and J genes are TRBV5-1 and TRBJ2-6; perhaps TRBD1 as D (6 bases). The CDR3 length is 15 residues. V gave up 3 bases and J gave up 3 bases, with 10 bases separating them. CDR1 is SGHRS, CDR2 YFSETQ, per germline. DNA of the CDR3: TGCGCCAGCAGCTCGCAGGGGTATGGGGCCAACGTCCTGACTTTC. Residues: CASSSQGYGANVLTF.

The V gene is TRBV2, the J gene TRBJ2-3; D may be TRBD2 (5 bases). The length of the CDR3 is 16 residues. V shed 2 bases and J shed 2 bases, with 14 bases lying between them. CDR1 is SNHLY and CDR2 is FYNNEI in the germline V gene. The CDR3 DNA sequence: TGTGCCAGCAGTGAACAAGGACCCCGGGACACAGATACGCAGTATTTT. This encodes CASSEQGPRDTDTQYF.

The V and J genes are TRBV5-5 and TRBJ2-3; TRBD2 agrees at 8 bases. The germline V gene has CDR1 SGHKS and CDR2 YYEKEE (reference sequence). This CDR3 is 15 amino acids long. The junction had 2 bases not matched to a gene; V was cut back by 2 bases and J by 0 bases. CDR3 in DNA: TGTGCCAGCAGCTTACTAGCGGATAGCACAGATACGCAGTATTTT. It encodes CASSLLADSTDTQYF.